This T cell receptor beta chain came from a study of blood T cell repertoires in COVID-19. Across the study: Sites across the United States, Italy and Spain contributed samples from acute and convalescent COVID-19.

J lost 4 bases, V lost 4 bases, and 16 bases had no gene match. Germline V gives CDR1 GTSNPN, CDR2 SVGIG (reference sequence). The CDR3 is 19 residues long. Some clones are missing from TCRdb's copy, which holds only in-frame ones; the method was immunoSEQ multiplex PCR. The repertoire has about 440,000 clones, 88% of them found once; the top ten carry about 12%. The chain recombines TRBV30 with TRBJ2-3; 14 nucleotides align to TRBD2. The sequenced sample was peripheral blood. The sequence derives from a woman between 50 and 59 years old with COVID-19, enrolled during active disease. In DNA, the CDR3 is TGTGCCTGGAACCCCGTACCGGGACTAGCGGGAGAAGGGGCAGATACGCAGTATTTT. This encodes CAWNPVPGLAGEGADTQYF. The full variable domain, with the rest looked up from reference TRBV30 and TRBJ2-3, is SQTIHQWPATLVQPVGSPLSLECTVEGTSNPNLYWYRQAAGRGLQLLFYSVGIGQISSEVPQNLSASRPQDRQFILSSKKLLLSDSGFYLCAWNPVPGLAGEGADTQYFGPGTRLTVL.